This T cell receptor (beta chain) was documented in a study of OX40 agonist ivuxolimab in advanced cancers. Germline loops: CDR1 SGHVS, CDR2 FNYEAQ. CDR3 length: 13 residues. Trimming removed 1 base at V and 4 bases at J, with 7 bases between. The study, taken as a whole, reports: Patients with a partial response at 0.1-3.0 mg/kg had among the lowest clonal expansion.

Sequencing was performed with immunoSEQ multiplex PCR; in TCRdb, only in-frame clones are kept and a portion is missing. The sample carries 65,000 to 85,000 clones, roughly 81% recorded once. A word on this clone: Its antigen is currently unknown.

The J gene is TRBJ1-1, the V gene TRBV7-6; D is perhaps TRBD1 (5 bases). The input for sequencing was CD4+ or CD8+ T cells sorted from blood, taken in a trial of the OX40 agonist ivuxolimab. This TCR came from an adult with an advanced solid tumor such as melanoma, head and neck, liver or kidney cancer. The CDR3 DNA reads as TGTGCCAGCAGCTTAGAAGGGGTCACTGAAGCTTTCTTT. Amino acids: CASSLEGVTEAFF. The full variable domain, completed using reference TRBV7-6 and TRBJ1-1, is GAGVSQSPRYKVTKRGQDVALRCDPISGHVSLYWYRQALGQGPEFLTYFNYEAQQDKSGLPNDRFSAERPEGSISTLTIQRTEQRDSAMYRCASSLEGVTEAFFGQGTRLTVV.